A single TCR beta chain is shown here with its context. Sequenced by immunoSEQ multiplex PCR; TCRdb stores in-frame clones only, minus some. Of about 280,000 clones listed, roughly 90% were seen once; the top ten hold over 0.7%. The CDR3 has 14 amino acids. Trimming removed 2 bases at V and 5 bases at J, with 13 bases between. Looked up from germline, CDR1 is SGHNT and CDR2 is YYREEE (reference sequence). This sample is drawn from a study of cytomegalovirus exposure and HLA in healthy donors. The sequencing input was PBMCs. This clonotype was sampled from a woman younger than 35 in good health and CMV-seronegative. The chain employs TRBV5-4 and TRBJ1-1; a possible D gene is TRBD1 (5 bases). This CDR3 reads CASSFQGLWTEAFF. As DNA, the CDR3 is TGTGCCAGCAGCTTTCAGGGTCTTTGGACTGAAGCTTTCTTT.